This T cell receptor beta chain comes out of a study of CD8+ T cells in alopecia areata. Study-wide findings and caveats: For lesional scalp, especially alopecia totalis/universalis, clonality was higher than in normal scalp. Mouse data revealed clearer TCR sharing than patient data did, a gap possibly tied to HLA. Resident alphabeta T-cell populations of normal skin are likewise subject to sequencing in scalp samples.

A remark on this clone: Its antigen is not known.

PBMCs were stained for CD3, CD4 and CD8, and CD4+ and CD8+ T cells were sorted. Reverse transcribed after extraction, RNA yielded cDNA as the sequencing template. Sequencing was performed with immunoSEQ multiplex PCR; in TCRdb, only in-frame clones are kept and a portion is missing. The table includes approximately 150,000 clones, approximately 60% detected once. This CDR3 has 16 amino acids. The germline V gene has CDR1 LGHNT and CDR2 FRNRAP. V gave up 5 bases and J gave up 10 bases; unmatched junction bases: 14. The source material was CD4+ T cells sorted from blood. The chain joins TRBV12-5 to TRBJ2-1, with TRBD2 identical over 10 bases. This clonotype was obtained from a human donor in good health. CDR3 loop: CASGTWPETSGREQFF. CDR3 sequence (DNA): TGTGCTAGTGGTACTTGGCCGGAGACTAGCGGGCGGGAGCAGTTCTTC.